This T cell receptor beta chain was sequenced during a study of radiotherapy plus CTLA-4 blockade in lung cancer. Study as a whole: An objective response was seen in about 17% of patients, and disease control in around 33%.

Sequenced by immunoSEQ multiplex PCR; TCRdb stores in-frame clones only, minus some. This repertoire shows 75,000 to 100,000 clones, about 86% found once; its top ten account for approximately 5%. As regards this clone: Its antigen is as yet unknown.

Patients in the study, people with chemo-refractory metastatic non-small-cell lung cancer, received focal radiation plus ipilimumab CTLA-4 blockade. The CDR3 runs to 12 residues. V lost 5 bases and J lost 6, with 10 bases in between. The V gene's germline CDR1 is SGHVS and CDR2 FNYEAQ. Regarding the study as a whole: Following radiotherapy plus ipilimumab, tumor-derived TCR clones expanded in the blood. Response, reportedly, was best predicted by interferon-beta along with early blood T cell clone dynamics.

Sequenced here: peripheral blood, sampled from a patient treated with radiotherapy plus ipilimumab. V gene TRBV7-6 combines with J gene TRBJ1-1; no clear D. The sequence was collected from a human donor with non-small cell lung cancer that progressed on radiotherapy plus ipilimumab. The CDR3 nucleotides read TGTGCCAGCAGCCCGCGGATATCTGAAGCTTTCTTT. Translating it yields CASSPRISEAFF.